Included here is one T cell receptor beta chain sequence, with context. This table comes from immunoSEQ multiplex PCR, and its TCRdb copy is limited to in-frame clones, with some not included. The table has tens of thousands of clones, roughly 96% seen once. The V gene's germline CDR1 is MGHRA and CDR2 YSYEKL. Trimming stripped 1 base from V and 7 bases from J, with 10 bases between. This CDR3 has 14 residues. The data are from a study of cytomegalovirus exposure and HLA in healthy donors. Study information: The use of the same platform for the 120 or so validation repertoires and the roughly 670 first-cohort repertoires was reported by a later analysis.

This clonotype originated in a man between 18 and 29 years old in good health and CMV-seronegative. V and J are TRBV4-1 and TRBJ1-4; D is perhaps TRBD1 (5 bases). The sequencing input was PBMCs. CDR3 sequence (DNA): TGCGCCAGCAGCCAAGGTCAGACAGCTGAAAAACTGTTTTTT. This sequence encodes CASSQGQTAEKLFF.